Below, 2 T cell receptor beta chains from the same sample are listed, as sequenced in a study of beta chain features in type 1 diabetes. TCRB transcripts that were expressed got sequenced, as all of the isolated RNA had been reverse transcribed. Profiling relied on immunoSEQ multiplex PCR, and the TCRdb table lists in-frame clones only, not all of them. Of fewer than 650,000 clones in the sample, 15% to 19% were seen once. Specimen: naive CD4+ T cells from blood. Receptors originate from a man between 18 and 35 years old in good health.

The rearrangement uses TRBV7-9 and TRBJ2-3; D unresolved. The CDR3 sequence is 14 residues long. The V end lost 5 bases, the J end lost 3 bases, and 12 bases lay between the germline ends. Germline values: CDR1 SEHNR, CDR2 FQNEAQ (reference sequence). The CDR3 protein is CASSLRIGTDTQYF. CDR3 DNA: TGTGCCAGCAGCCTAAGAATTGGGACAGATACGCAGTATTTT.

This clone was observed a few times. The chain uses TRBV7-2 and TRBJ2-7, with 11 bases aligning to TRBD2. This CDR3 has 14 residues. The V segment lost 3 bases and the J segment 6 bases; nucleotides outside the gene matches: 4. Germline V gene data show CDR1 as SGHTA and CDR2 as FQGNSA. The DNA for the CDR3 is TGTGCCAGCAGCTTTAGCGGGAGGGCCCCCGAGCAGTACTTC. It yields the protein CASSFSGRAPEQYF.